The source of this TCR beta chain is a study of control samples from healthy donors and cancer patients. The assay was immunoSEQ multiplex PCR, and TCRdb's table has in-frame clones only and misses some. The sample has about 140,000 clones; roughly 89% are singletons. This clonotype was obtained from a man younger than 45 in good health. Specimen: blood.

The CDR3 loop is CASSRSDTKTYEQYF. Here the CDR3 DNA reads TGTGCCAGTAGTAGGTCAGACACAAAGACCTACGAGCAGTACTTC. V and J are TRBV19 and TRBJ2-7, with D uncertain. The CDR3 sequence is 15 residues long. The V gene lost 4 bases and the J gene lost 2 bases, with 15 bases spanning the gap. Looked up from germline, CDR1 is LNHDA and CDR2 is SQIVND (reference sequence).